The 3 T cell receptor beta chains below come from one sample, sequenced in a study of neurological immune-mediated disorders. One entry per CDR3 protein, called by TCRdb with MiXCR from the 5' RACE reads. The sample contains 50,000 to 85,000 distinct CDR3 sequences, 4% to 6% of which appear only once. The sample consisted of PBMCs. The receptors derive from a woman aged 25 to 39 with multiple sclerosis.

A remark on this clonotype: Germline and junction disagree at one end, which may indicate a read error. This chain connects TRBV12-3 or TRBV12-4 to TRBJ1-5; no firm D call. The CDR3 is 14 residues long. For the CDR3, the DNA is TGTGCCAGCAGTTTAGCGACCACCAATCAGCCCCAGAATTTT. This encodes CASSLATTNQPQNF.

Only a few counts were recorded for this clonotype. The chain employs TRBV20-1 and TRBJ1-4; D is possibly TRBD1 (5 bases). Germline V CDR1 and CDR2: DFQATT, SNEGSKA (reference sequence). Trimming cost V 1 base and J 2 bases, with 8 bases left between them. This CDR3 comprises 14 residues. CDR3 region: CSARGGMTNEKLFF. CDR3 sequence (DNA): TGCAGTGCTAGAGGGGGCATGACTAATGAAAAACTGTTTTTT.

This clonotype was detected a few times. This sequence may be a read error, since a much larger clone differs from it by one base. CDR3 coding DNA: TGTGCCACCGTGGGAGGGACCTCCTACGAGCAGTACTTC. Translated: CATVGGTSYEQYF. The chain is built from TRBV2 and TRBJ2-7; 7 bases align to TRBD2. The CDR3 contains 13 residues. CDR1 is SNHLY, CDR2 FYNNEI, per germline. V shed 10 bases and J 0 bases; nucleotides not matched to a gene: 6.